These T cell receptor beta chains were read from a single sample in a study of cytotoxic CD8 clonotypes in ibrutinib-treated CLL. This table comes from immunoSEQ multiplex PCR, and its TCRdb copy is limited to in-frame clones, with some not included. The sample lists over 200,000 clones; roughly 79% were seen once. This specimen was PBMCs, taken after 12 months of ibrutinib treatment. Receptor source: a human donor with chronic lymphocytic leukemia. The CDR3 runs from the conserved cysteine through the conserved F or W. D genes are given only for firm matches. Size is stated for part of the rows, as once, few or many counts, or as a class when the clone is expanded.

abundance: .
d_gene: TRBD1
v_gene: TRBV7-9
j_gene: TRBJ1-4
CDR3aa: CASSLGDRGLREKLFF
CDR3nt: TGTGCCAGCAGCTTAGGGGACAGGGGGCTTCGGGAAAAACTGTTTTTT

abundance: .
d_gene: TRBD1
v_gene: TRBV27
j_gene: TRBJ2-7
CDR3aa: CASSLDRGYEQYF
CDR3nt: TGTGCCAGCAGTTTAGACAGGGGCTACGAGCAGTACTTC

abundance: .
d_gene: TRBD1
v_gene: TRBV11-1
j_gene: TRBJ2-1
CDR3aa: CASSSSGGGQFF
CDR3nt: TGTGCCAGCAGCTCCTCAGGGGGTGGGCAGTTCTTC

abundance: .
d_gene: .
v_gene: TRBV7-9
j_gene: TRBJ1-1
CDR3aa: CASSPGPWGVGEAFF
CDR3nt: TGTGCCAGCAGCCCCGGGCCCTGGGGGGTAGGTGAAGCTTTCTTT

abundance: .
d_gene: .
v_gene: TRBV25-1
j_gene: TRBJ2-7
CDR3aa: CASSQGKGEQYF
CDR3nt: TGTGCCAGCAGTCAGGGGAAGGGGGAGCAGTACTTC

abundance: .
d_gene: TRBD1
v_gene: TRBV2
j_gene: TRBJ2-2
CDR3aa: CASNPQGEAGELFF
CDR3nt: TGTGCCAGCAACCCACAGGGGGAAGCCGGGGAGCTGTTTTTT

abundance: .
d_gene: .
v_gene: TRBV27
j_gene: TRBJ2-7
CDR3aa: CASRPQGGDSISYEQYF
CDR3nt: TGTGCCAGCCGTCCCCAAGGGGGGGACTCGATCTCCTACGAGCAGTACTTC

abundance: .
d_gene: .
v_gene: TRBV20-1
j_gene: TRBJ2-3
CDR3aa: CSARVGGAQYF
CDR3nt: TGCAGTGCTAGAGTTGGCGGAGCGCAGTATTTT

abundance: .
d_gene: TRBD1
v_gene: TRBV5-8
j_gene: TRBJ2-5
CDR3aa: CASSFGDRVGETQYF
CDR3nt: TGTGCCAGCAGCTTCGGAGACAGGGTCGGGGAGACCCAGTACTTC

abundance: .
d_gene: .
v_gene: TRBV5-4
j_gene: TRBJ1-1
CDR3aa: CASSLDGGKAEAFF
CDR3nt: TGTGCCAGCAGCTTGGATGGGGGGAAGGCTGAAGCTTTCTTT

abundance: .
d_gene: .
v_gene: TRBV7-8
j_gene: TRBJ2-3
CDR3aa: CASSSRGTDTQYF
CDR3nt: TGTGCCAGCAGCTCCCGAGGCACAGATACGCAGTATTTT

abundance: once
d_gene: .
v_gene: TRBV7-9
j_gene: TRBJ2-1
CDR3aa: CASSLEWGASCVF
CDR3nt: TGTGCCAGCAGCTTAGAGTGGGGGGCGTCCTGTGTCTTC

abundance: once
d_gene: TRBD1
v_gene: TRBV5-1
j_gene: TRBJ1-1
CDR3aa: CASSPGTGSSTEAFF
CDR3nt: TGCGCCAGCAGCCCAGGGACAGGGTCCTCCACTGAAGCTTTCTTT

abundance: .
d_gene: .
v_gene: TRBV28
j_gene: TRBJ1-5
CDR3aa: CASSLGSGNQPQHF
CDR3nt: TGTGCCAGCAGCCTGGGCAGTGGCAATCAGCCCCAGCATTTT

abundance: many
d_gene: .
v_gene: TRBV21-1
j_gene: TRBJ2-3
CDR3aa: CASSRVWGASTDTQYF
CDR3nt: TGTGCCAGCAGCAGGGTCTGGGGGGCTAGCACAGATACGCAGTATTTT

abundance: .
d_gene: .
v_gene: TRBV9
j_gene: TRBJ1-1
CDR3aa: CASTQGTGNTEAFF
CDR3nt: TGTGCCAGCACCCAGGGCACGGGAAACACTGAAGCTTTCTTT

abundance: few
d_gene: .
v_gene: TRBV7-8
j_gene: TRBJ1-1
CDR3aa: CASSFTGFAAFF
CDR3nt: TGTGCCAGCAGCTTTACAGGGTTCGCAGCTTTCTTT

abundance: .
d_gene: .
v_gene: TRBV5-5
j_gene: TRBJ1-4
CDR3aa: CASVSLPGDNEKLFF
CDR3nt: TGTGCCAGCGTATCTCTCCCGGGGGACAATGAAAAACTGTTTTTT

abundance: .
d_gene: .
v_gene: TRBV6-6
j_gene: TRBJ1-1
CDR3aa: CASSRQAEAFF
CDR3nt: TGTGCCAGCAGTCGACAGGCTGAAGCTTTCTTT

abundance: .
d_gene: .
v_gene: TRBV27
j_gene: TRBJ2-7
CDR3aa: CASSRDNSYEQYF
CDR3nt: TGTGCCAGCAGTAGGGACAACTCCTACGAGCAGTACTTC

abundance: .
d_gene: TRBD1
v_gene: TRBV28
j_gene: TRBJ1-4
CDR3aa: CASSPLGQGNEKLFF
CDR3nt: TGTGCCAGCAGTCCGTTGGGACAGGGTAATGAAAAACTGTTTTTT

abundance: once
d_gene: .
v_gene: TRBV25-1
j_gene: TRBJ1-4
CDR3aa: CANRYGRDTLWTEKLFF
CDR3nt: TGTGCCAACAGATACGGGAGGGACACCCTTTGGACTGAAAAACTGTTTTTT

abundance: .
d_gene: .
v_gene: TRBV29-1
j_gene: TRBJ1-1
CDR3aa: CSGLGAMNTEAFF
CDR3nt: TGCAGCGGGCTGGGGGCCATGAACACTGAAGCTTTCTTT

abundance: once
d_gene: .
v_gene: TRBV2
j_gene: TRBJ1-5
CDR3aa: CASRRTLLGDQPQHF
CDR3nt: TGTGCCAGCAGAAGGACCCTACTAGGGGATCAGCCCCAGCATTTT

abundance: once
d_gene: TRBD1
v_gene: TRBV5-1
j_gene: TRBJ1-3
CDR3aa: CASSRDRAAGNTIYF
CDR3nt: TGCGCCAGCAGCCGGGACAGGGCAGCTGGAAACACCATATATTTT

abundance: .
d_gene: .
v_gene: TRBV29-1
j_gene: TRBJ2-2
CDR3aa: CSVEDLGTFANTGELFF
CDR3nt: TGCAGCGTTGAAGATCTTGGGACCTTCGCGAACACCGGGGAGCTGTTTTTT

abundance: .
d_gene: .
v_gene: TRBV6-1
j_gene: TRBJ2-7
CDR3aa: CASSEDSGVYEQYF
CDR3nt: TGTGCCAGCAGTGAGGACAGCGGGGTGTACGAGCAGTACTTC

abundance: once
d_gene: .
v_gene: TRBV5-1
j_gene: TRBJ2-7
CDR3aa: CASSFARGYEQYF
CDR3nt: TGCGCCAGCAGCTTTGCTCGCGGCTACGAGCAGTACTTC

abundance: .
d_gene: TRBD2
v_gene: TRBV2
j_gene: TRBJ2-5
CDR3aa: CASSEEASGEETQYF
CDR3nt: TGTGCCAGCAGTGAAGAAGCTAGCGGGGAAGAGACCCAGTACTTC

abundance: once
d_gene: .
v_gene: TRBV2
j_gene: TRBJ2-1
CDR3aa: CASKRWAGWDNEQFF
CDR3nt: TGTGCCAGCAAGAGGTGGGCAGGATGGGACAATGAGCAGTTCTTC

abundance: .
d_gene: TRBD1
v_gene: TRBV6-5
j_gene: TRBJ2-7
CDR3aa: CASRLRDRGLYEQYF
CDR3nt: TGTGCCAGCAGACTCCGGGACAGGGGTTTATACGAGCAGTACTTC

abundance: .
d_gene: .
v_gene: TRBV4-1
j_gene: TRBJ1-4
CDR3aa: CASSQGGGNEKLFF
CDR3nt: TGCGCCAGCAGCCAAGGCGGCGGGAATGAAAAACTGTTTTTT

abundance: .
d_gene: .
v_gene: TRBV5-1
j_gene: TRBJ2-2
CDR3aa: CASSLESEAGELFF
CDR3nt: TGCGCCAGCAGCTTGGAAAGCGAGGCCGGGGAGCTGTTTTTT

abundance: .
d_gene: TRBD1
v_gene: TRBV2
j_gene: TRBJ1-2
CDR3aa: CASSPGQWVYGYTF
CDR3nt: TGTGCCAGCAGTCCGGGACAGTGGGTCTATGGCTACACCTTC

abundance: .
d_gene: .
v_gene: TRBV11-1
j_gene: TRBJ2-7
CDR3aa: CASSPEVRNYEQYF
CDR3nt: TGTGCCAGCAGCCCCGAGGTTCGGAACTACGAGCAGTACTTC

abundance: .
d_gene: TRBD1
v_gene: TRBV2
j_gene: TRBJ2-7
CDR3aa: CASSSPTPGQSYEQYF
CDR3nt: TGTGCCAGCAGCTCCCCGACCCCGGGACAGAGCTACGAGCAGTACTTC

abundance: .
d_gene: TRBD2
v_gene: TRBV11-3
j_gene: TRBJ2-3
CDR3aa: CASSSGLAGATDTQYF
CDR3nt: TGTGCCAGCAGCTCCGGACTAGCGGGAGCCACAGATACGCAGTATTTT

abundance: .
d_gene: .
v_gene: TRBV6-5
j_gene: TRBJ2-7
CDR3aa: CASSYGGGQYEQYF
CDR3nt: TGTGCCAGCAGTTACGGAGGGGGCCAGTACGAGCAGTACTTC

abundance: .
d_gene: .
v_gene: TRBV18
j_gene: TRBJ1-6
CDR3aa: CASSPDSFLSLHF
CDR3nt: TGTGCCAGCTCACCGGACAGCTTTCTTTCCCTCCACTTT

abundance: .
d_gene: TRBD1
v_gene: TRBV5-6
j_gene: TRBJ1-1
CDR3aa: CASSTDRPTEAFF
CDR3nt: TGTGCCAGCAGCACGGACAGGCCCACTGAAGCTTTCTTT

abundance: .
d_gene: .
v_gene: TRBV9
j_gene: TRBJ1-3
CDR3aa: CASAVGSGNTIYF
CDR3nt: TGTGCCAGCGCCGTTGGGTCTGGAAACACCATATATTTT

abundance: .
d_gene: .
v_gene: TRBV6-5
j_gene: TRBJ2-3
CDR3aa: CASSWSRQSTDTQYF
CDR3nt: TGTGCCAGCAGTTGGTCAAGACAAAGCACAGATACGCAGTATTTT

abundance: .
d_gene: .
v_gene: TRBV5-1
j_gene: TRBJ1-4
CDR3aa: CASSLILGPNEKLFF
CDR3nt: TGCGCCAGCAGCCTGATATTAGGGCCTAATGAAAAACTGTTTTTT

abundance: few
d_gene: TRBD1
v_gene: TRBV30
j_gene: TRBJ1-6
CDR3aa: CAWTVSGTGASPLHF
CDR3nt: TGTGCCTGGACCGTTTCCGGGACAGGGGCGTCACCCCTCCACTTT

abundance: .
d_gene: TRBD2
v_gene: TRBV5-4
j_gene: TRBJ2-1
CDR3aa: CASSQSGGSGSEQFF
CDR3nt: TGTGCCAGCAGTCAATCGGGGGGGAGCGGGAGCGAGCAGTTCTTC

abundance: .
d_gene: TRBD1
v_gene: TRBV6-5
j_gene: TRBJ1-1
CDR3aa: CASSRRQGRTEAFF
CDR3nt: TGTGCCAGCAGTCGTAGACAGGGGAGAACTGAAGCTTTCTTT

abundance: .
d_gene: TRBD1
v_gene: TRBV6-6
j_gene: TRBJ2-7
CDR3aa: CASNGQGGYEQYF
CDR3nt: TGTGCCAGCAACGGACAGGGCGGTTACGAGCAGTACTTC

abundance: .
d_gene: TRBD1
v_gene: TRBV4-1
j_gene: TRBJ1-1
CDR3aa: CASSPKRGTGRPEAFF
CDR3nt: TGCGCCAGCAGCCCAAAGAGGGGGACAGGGAGGCCTGAAGCTTTCTTT

abundance: .
d_gene: .
v_gene: TRBV7-6
j_gene: TRBJ2-5
CDR3aa: CASSLAGPQETQYF
CDR3nt: TGTGCCAGCAGCTTAGCCGGGCCCCAAGAGACCCAGTACTTC

abundance: .
d_gene: TRBD1
v_gene: TRBV19
j_gene: TRBJ1-2
CDR3aa: CASRRSGTGVDGYTF
CDR3nt: TGTGCCAGTAGAAGATCGGGGACAGGGGTTGATGGCTACACCTTC